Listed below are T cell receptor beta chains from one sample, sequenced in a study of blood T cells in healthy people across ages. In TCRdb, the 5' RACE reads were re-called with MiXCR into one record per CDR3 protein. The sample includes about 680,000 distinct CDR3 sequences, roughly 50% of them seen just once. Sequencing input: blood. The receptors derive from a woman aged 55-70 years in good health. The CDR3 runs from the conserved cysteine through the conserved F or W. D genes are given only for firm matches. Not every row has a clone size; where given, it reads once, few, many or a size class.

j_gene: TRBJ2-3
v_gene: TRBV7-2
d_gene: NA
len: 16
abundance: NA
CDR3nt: TGTGCCAGCAGCTCCGGGGTGGGGTACCCCACAGATACGCAGTATTTT
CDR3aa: CASSSGVGYPTDTQYF

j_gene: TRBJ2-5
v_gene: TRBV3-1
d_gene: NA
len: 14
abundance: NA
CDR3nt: TGTGCCAGCTACAGGACCGGGACATCAGAGACCCAGTACTTC
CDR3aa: CASYRTGTSETQYF

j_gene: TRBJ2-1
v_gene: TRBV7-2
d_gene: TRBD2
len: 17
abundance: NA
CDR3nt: TGTGCCAGCAGCTTAGTTGTTACTAGCGGGAGTTACAATGAGCAGTTCTTC
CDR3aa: CASSLVVTSGSYNEQFF

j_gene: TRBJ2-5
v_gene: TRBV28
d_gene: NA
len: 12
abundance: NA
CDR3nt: TGTGCCAGCAGTTTGAGTACTGGAGAGCAGTACTTC
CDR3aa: CASSLSTGEQYF

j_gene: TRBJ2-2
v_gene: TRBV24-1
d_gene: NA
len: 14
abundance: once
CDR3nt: TGTGCCACTCGTCCCAGAGGCAATTTTGGGGAGCTGTTTTTT
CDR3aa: CATRPRGNFGELFF

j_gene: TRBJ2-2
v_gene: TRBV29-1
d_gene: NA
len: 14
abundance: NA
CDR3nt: TGCAGCGGTCGAAACAGGACGAACACCGGGGAGCTGTTTTTT
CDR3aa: CSGRNRTNTGELFF

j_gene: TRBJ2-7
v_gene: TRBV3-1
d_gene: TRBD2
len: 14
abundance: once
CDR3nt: TGTGCCAGCAGAAACGGGACTAGCGAGTACGAGCAGTACTTC
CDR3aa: CASRNGTSEYEQYF

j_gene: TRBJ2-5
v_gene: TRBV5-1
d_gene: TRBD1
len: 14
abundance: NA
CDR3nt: TGCGCCAGCAGCCTGGACAGGGAACCAGAGACCCAGTACTTC
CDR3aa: CASSLDREPETQYF

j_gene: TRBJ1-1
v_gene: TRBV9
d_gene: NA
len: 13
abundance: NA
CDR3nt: TGTGCCAGCAGCTGGGCAGAGAACACTGAAGCTTTCTTT
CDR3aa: CASSWAENTEAFF

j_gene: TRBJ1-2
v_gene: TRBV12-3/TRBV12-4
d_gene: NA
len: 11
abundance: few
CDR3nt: TGTGCCAGTTCCCAGGATCATGGCTACACCTTC
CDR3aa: CASSQDHGYTF

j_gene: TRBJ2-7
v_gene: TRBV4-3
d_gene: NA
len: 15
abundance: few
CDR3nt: TGCGCCAGCAGCCAAATGGGTGGGAGGACGTACGAGCAGTACTTC
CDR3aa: CASSQMGGRTYEQYF

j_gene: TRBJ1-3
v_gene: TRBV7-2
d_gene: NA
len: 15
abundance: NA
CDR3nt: TGTGCCAGCAGCTTTCCCGGAGGCGCAGGAAACACCATATATTTT
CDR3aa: CASSFPGGAGNTIYF

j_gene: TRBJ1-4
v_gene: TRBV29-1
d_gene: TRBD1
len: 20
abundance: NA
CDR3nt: TGCAGCGTTACTGATCGGGCTGACCCATCGACAGGGCGAATTAATGAAAAACTGTTTTTT
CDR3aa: CSVTDRADPSTGRINEKLFF

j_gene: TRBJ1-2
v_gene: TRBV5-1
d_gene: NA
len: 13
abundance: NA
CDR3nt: TGCGCCAGCAGCCCAGGGGAGGACGGCGGCTACACCTTC
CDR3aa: CASSPGEDGGYTF

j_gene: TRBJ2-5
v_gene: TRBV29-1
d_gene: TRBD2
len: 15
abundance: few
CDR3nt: TGCAGCGCCCCGAGCAGCGGGAGCCAAACGGGGACCCAGTACTTC
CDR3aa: CSAPSSGSQTGTQYF

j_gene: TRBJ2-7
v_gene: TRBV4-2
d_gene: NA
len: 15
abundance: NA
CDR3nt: TGTGCCAGCAGCCCATCGGTAGGGGGATCCTACGAGCAGTACTTC
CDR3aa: CASSPSVGGSYEQYF

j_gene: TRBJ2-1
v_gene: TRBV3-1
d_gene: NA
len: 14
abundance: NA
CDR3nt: TGTGCCAGCAGCCAAGGACTAGTAAACAATGAGCAGTTCTTC
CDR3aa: CASSQGLVNNEQFF

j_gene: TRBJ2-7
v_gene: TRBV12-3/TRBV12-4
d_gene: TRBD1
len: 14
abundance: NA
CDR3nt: TGTGCCAGCAGTTCCTGGGGGACAGGGTACGAGCAGTACTTC
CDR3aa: CASSSWGTGYEQYF

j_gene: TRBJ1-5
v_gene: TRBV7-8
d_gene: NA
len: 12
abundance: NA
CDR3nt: TGTGCCAGCAGCGTACCGGGACAACCCCAGCATTTT
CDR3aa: CASSVPGQPQHF

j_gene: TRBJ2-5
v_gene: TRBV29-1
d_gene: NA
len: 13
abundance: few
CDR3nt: TGCAGCGTAAATCCTCCCGGCAGAGAGACCCAGTACTTC
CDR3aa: CSVNPPGRETQYF

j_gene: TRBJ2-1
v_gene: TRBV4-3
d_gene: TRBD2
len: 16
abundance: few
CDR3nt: TGCGCCAGCAGCCCCCGGACTAGCGGGAGAGTGAATGAGCAGTTCTTC
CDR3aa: CASSPRTSGRVNEQFF

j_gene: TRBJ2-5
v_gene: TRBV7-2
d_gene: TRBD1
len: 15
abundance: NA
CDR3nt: TGTGCCAGCAGCTGCGGACAGGGAAGACAAGAGACCCAGTACTTC
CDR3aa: CASSCGQGRQETQYF

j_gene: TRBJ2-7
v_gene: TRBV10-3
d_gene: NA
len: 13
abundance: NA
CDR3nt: TGTGCCATCAGTGAGCCCGGGACGGGTGTTGAGTACTTC
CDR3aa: CAISEPGTGVEYF

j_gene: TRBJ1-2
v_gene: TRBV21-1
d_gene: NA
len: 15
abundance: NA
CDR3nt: TGTGCCAGCAGCGTGGGACAGGGGGATGGCAATGGCTACACCTTC
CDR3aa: CASSVGQGDGNGYTF

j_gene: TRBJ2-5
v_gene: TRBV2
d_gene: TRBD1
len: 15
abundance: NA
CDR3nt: TGTGCCAGCAGTAGTTTCGGGACAGGGGAAGAGACCCAGTACTTC
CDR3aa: CASSSFGTGEETQYF

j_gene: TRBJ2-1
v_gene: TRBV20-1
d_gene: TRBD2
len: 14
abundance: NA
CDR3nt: TGCAGTGCGAACCCGGGACTAGCGGGATATGAGCAGTTCTTC
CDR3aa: CSANPGLAGYEQFF

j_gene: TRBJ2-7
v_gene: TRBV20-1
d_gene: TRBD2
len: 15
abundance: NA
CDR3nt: TGCAGTGCGCCATGGGTGACTAGCGGGAAATACGAGCAGTACTTC
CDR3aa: CSAPWVTSGKYEQYF

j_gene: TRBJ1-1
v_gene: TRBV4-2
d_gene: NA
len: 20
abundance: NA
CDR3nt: TGTGCCAGCAGCCAAGGTTTATGGCACCTCACTGGAGGAATGAACACTGAAGCTTTCTTT
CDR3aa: CASSQGLWHLTGGMNTEAFF

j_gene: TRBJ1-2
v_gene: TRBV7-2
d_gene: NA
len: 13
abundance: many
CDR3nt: TGTGCCAGCAGCTTAGACAGGGAGGATGGCTACACCTTC
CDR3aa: CASSLDREDGYTF

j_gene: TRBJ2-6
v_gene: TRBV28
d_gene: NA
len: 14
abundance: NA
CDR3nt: TGTGCCAGCAGTACTTCTCGGGGGGCCAACGTCCTGACTTTC
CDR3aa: CASSTSRGANVLTF

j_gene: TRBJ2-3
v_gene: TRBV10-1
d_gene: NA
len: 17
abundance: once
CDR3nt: TGCGCCAGCAGACACAGGGAGCCCGGGCGGTTCACAGATACGCAGTATTTT
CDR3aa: CASRHREPGRFTDTQYF

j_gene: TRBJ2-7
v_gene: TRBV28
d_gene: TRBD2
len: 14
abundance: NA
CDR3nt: TGTGCCAGCAGTTTAGGGACTACCGTATACGAGCAGTACTTC
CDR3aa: CASSLGTTVYEQYF

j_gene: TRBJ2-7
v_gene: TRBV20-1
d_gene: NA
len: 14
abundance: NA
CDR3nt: TGCAGTGCTAGAGATGCTCGCCTATACTACGAGCAGTACTTC
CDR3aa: CSARDARLYYEQYF

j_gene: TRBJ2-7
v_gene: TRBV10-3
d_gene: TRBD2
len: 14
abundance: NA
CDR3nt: TGTGCCATCAGTGAGGGGCTAGCGGCCTACGAGCAGTACTTC
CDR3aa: CAISEGLAAYEQYF

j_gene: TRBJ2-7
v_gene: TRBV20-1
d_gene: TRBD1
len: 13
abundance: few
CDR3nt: TGCAGTGTCCTGGGGACAGGGACCTACGAGCAGTACTTC
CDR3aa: CSVLGTGTYEQYF

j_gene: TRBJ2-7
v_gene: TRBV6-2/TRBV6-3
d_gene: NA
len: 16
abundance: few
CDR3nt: TGTGCCAGCAGTTACCACCTCGGGGGATCATTTAGCGAGCAGTACTTC
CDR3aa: CASSYHLGGSFSEQYF

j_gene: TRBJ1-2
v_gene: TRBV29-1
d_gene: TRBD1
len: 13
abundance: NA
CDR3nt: TGCAGCGTACGGGCAGGGGGTAGGGATGGCTACACCTTC
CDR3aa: CSVRAGGRDGYTF

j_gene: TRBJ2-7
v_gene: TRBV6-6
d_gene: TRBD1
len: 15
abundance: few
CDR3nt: TGTGCCAGCAGTTCCCTCGACAGGGGCTTATACGAGCAGTACTTC
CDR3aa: CASSSLDRGLYEQYF

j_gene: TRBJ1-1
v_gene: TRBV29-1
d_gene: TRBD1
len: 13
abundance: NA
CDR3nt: TGCAGCGTTGATCAGGGGGCACCATGTGAAGCTTTCTTT
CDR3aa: CSVDQGAPCEAFF

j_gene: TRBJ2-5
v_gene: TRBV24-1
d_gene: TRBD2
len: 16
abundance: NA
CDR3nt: TGTGCCACCAGTGAAACCGGGACTAGCCACCAAGAGACCCAGTACTTC
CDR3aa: CATSETGTSHQETQYF

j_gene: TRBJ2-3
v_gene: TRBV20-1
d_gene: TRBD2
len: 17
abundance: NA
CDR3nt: TGCAGTGCTAGAGATCATCGTAGCGGGAGGGGCACAGATACGCAGTATTTT
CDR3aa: CSARDHRSGRGTDTQYF

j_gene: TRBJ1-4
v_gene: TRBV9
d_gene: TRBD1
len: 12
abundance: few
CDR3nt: TGTGCCAGCAGCGTCTCGGGGGACAGACTGTTTTTT
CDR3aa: CASSVSGDRLFF

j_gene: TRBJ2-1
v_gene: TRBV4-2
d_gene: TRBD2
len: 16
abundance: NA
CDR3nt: TGTGTCAGCAGCCAGGCCGGGACTAGCTCCTACAATGAGCAGTTCTTT
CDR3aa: CVSSQAGTSSYNEQFF

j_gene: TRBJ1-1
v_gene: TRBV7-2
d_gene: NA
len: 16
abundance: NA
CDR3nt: TGTGCCAGCAGCCCAGCACTAACCAGGGATAACACTGAAGCTTTCTTT
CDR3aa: CASSPALTRDNTEAFF

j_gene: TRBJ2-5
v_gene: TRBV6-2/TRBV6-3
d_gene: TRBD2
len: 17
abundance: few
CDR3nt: TGTGCCAGCAGTCCCCCTCGACTAGCGGGAGTTAACAATGAGCAGTACTTC
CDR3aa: CASSPPRLAGVNNEQYF

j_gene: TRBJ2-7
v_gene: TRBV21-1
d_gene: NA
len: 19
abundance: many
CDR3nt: TGTGCCAGCAGCAAAGGGGGGAGGAAATCCACTCCCCCCTACTACGAGCAGTACTTC
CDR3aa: CASSKGGRKSTPPYYEQYF

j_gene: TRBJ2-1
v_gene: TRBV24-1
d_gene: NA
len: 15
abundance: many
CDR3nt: TGTGCCACCAGTGATTCCTTAGGCCCCCACAATGAGCAGTTCTTC
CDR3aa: CATSDSLGPHNEQFF

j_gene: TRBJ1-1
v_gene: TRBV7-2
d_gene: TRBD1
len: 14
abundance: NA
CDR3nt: TGTGCCAGCAGCTTCGACAGGGAGAACACTGAAGCTTTCTTT
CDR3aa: CASSFDRENTEAFF

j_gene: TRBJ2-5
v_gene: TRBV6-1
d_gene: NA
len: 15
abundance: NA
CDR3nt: TGTGCCAGCAGTGGATACAGGGGACTCCAAGAGACCCAGTACTTC
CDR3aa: CASSGYRGLQETQYF